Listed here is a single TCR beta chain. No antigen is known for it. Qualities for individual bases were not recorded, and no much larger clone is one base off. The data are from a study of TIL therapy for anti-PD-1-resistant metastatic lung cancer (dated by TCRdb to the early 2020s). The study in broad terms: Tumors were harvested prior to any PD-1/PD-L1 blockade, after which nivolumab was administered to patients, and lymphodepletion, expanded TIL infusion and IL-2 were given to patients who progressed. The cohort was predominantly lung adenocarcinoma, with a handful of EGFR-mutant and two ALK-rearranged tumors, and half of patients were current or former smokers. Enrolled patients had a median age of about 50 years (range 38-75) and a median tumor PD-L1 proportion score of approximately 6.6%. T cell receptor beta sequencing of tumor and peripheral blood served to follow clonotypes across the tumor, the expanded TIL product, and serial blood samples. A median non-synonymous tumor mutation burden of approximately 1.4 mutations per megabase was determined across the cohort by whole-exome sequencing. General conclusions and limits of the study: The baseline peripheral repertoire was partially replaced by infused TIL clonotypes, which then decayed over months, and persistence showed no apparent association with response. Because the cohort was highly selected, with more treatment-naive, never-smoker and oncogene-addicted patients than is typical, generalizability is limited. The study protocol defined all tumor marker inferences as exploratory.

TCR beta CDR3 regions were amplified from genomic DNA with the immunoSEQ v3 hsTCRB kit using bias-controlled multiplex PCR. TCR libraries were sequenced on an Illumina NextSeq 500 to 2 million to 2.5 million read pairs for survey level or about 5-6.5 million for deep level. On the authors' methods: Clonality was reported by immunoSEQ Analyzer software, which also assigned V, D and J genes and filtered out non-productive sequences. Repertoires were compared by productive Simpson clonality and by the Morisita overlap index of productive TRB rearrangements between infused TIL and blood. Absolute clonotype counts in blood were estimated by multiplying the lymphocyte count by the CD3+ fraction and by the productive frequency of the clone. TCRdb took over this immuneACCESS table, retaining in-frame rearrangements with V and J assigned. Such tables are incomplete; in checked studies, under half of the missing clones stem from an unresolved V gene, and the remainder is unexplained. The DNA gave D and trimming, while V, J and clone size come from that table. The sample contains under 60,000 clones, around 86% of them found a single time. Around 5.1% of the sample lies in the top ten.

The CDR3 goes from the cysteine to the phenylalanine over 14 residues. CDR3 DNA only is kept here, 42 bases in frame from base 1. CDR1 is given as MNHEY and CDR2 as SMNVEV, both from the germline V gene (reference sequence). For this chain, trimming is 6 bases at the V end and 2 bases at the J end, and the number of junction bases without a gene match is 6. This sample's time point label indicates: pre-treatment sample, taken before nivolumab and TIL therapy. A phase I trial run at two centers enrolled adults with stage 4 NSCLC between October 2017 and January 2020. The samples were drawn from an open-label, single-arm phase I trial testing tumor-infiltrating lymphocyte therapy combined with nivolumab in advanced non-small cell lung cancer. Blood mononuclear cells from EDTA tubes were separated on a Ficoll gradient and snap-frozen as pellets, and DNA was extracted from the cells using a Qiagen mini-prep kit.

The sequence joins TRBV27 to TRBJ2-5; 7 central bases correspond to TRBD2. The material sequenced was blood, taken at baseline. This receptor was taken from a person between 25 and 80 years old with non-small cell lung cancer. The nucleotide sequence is TGTGCCAGCAGGATTGGGGGGGGTCAAGAGACCCAGTACTTC. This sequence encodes CASRIGGGQETQYF.